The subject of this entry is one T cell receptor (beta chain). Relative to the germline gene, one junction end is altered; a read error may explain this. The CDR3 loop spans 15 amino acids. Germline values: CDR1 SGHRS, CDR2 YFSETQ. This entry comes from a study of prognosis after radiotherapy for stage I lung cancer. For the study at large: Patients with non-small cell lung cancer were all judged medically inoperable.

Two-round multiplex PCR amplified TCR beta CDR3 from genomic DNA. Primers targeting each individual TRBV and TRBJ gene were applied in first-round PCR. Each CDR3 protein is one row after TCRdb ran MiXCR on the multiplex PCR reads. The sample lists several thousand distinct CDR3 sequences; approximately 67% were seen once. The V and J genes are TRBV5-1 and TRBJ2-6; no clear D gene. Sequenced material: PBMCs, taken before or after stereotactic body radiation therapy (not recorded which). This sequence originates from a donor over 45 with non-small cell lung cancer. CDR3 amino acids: CASSYQVAGSNVLTF. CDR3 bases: TGCGCCAGCAGCTATCAGGTGGCTGGGTCCAACGTCCTGACTTTC.